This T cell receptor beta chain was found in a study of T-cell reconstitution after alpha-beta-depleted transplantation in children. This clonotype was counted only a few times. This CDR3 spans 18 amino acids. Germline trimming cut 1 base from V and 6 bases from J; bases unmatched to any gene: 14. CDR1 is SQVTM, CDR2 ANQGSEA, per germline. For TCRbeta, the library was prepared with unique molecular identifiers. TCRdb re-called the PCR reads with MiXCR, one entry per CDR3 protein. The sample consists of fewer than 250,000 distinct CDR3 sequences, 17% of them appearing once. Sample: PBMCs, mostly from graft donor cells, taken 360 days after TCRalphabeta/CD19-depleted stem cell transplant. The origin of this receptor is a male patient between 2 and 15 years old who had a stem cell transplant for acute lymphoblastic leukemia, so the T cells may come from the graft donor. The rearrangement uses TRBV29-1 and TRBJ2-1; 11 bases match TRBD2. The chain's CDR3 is CSVEGVAGGPLTGNEQFF. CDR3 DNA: TGCAGCGTTGAAGGGGTAGCGGGGGGGCCCCTAACCGGCAATGAGCAGTTCTTC.